One and the same sample provided the 7 T cell receptor beta chains below, sequenced in a study of cytomegalovirus exposure and HLA in healthy donors. This PCR relied on a set of 60 Vbeta primers and 13 Jbeta primers. The repertoire was sequenced with immunoSEQ multiplex PCR; TCRdb's copy has only in-frame clones and lacks some. Of about 160,000 clones in the sample, around 80% are singletons; the top ten hold around 4%. Sequenced material: PBMCs. The receptor source for this set is a man between 35 and 55 years old in good health and CMV-seronegative.

V and J are TRBV7-8 and TRBJ1-5; D unresolved. The CDR3 sequence is 14 residues long. V lost 2 bases to trimming and J lost 6 bases, with 11 bases between them. CDR1 SGHVS and CDR2 FQNEAQ come from the germline V gene. CDR3 amino acids: CASSLSAAVQPQHF. CDR3 coding DNA: TGTGCCAGCAGCTTATCGGCGGCAGTTCAGCCCCAGCATTTT.

This sequence joins TRBV7-9 and TRBJ2-3; 8 bases align to TRBD2. V lost 5 bases to trimming and J lost 2 bases; unmatched junction nucleotides: 15. Germline V gives CDR1 SEHNR, CDR2 FQNEAQ (reference sequence). The CDR3 is 18 amino acids. CDR3 region: CASSPKRQAGGATDTQYF. CDR3 in DNA: TGTGCCAGCAGCCCAAAGAGGCAGGCGGGGGGTGCCACAGATACGCAGTATTTT.

The chain couples TRBV20-1 to TRBJ2-3; 7 nucleotides line up with TRBD1. The CDR3 length is 11 residues. The ends lost 6 bases at V and 5 bases at J; junction bases unmatched: 2. Germline V gene lookup returns CDR1 DFQATT and CDR2 SNEGSKA (reference sequence). Written as DNA, the CDR3 is TGCAGTGCCACAGGGGAAGATACGCAGTATTTT. Translated, it gives CSATGEDTQYF.

The chain is built from TRBV6-1 and TRBJ1-6; D is undetermined. CDR1 MNHNS and CDR2 SASEGT come from the germline V gene. This CDR3 is 13 amino acids long. Trimming cost V 6 bases and J 10 bases, with 13 bases left between them. CDR3 DNA: TGTGCCAGCAGGCAAAGTACGGGATCACCCCTCCACTTT. This translates into CASRQSTGSPLHF.

This clone was detected only once. The V call is TRBV19, the J call TRBJ2-1; TRBD1 matches at 8 bases. The CDR3 length is 15 residues. V trimming: 5 bases; J trimming: 1 base; junction bases outside the gene matches: 4. The germline gives CDR1 LNHDA, CDR2 SQIVND (reference sequence). Written as DNA, the CDR3 is TGTGCCAGTAGTGCCGGGACAGGATCCTACAATGAGCAGTTCTTC. It is translated as CASSAGTGSYNEQFF.

This clone was seen more than once but under ten times. This sequence joins TRBV5-8 and TRBJ1-5, with 8 bases lining up with TRBD1. The CDR3 consists of 13 residues. V was pared by 4 bases and J by 9 bases, with 6 bases of the junction left unmatched. CDR1 is SGHTS, CDR2 YDEGEE, per germline. The CDR3 region is CASSPDRERPQHF. CDR3 nucleotide sequence: TGTGCCAGCAGCCCGGACAGGGAACGGCCCCAGCATTTT.

The chain couples TRBV7-8 to TRBJ2-1, with a tentative D call TRBD1 (5 bases). The CDR3 sequence is 12 residues long. Germline CDR1 is SGHVS and CDR2 is FQNEAQ. The germline V and J ends were trimmed by 1 base and 15 bases, with 13 bases remaining between them. The CDR3 coding sequence is TGTGCCAGCAGCTTAGGTTCGGCTAGGGGGTTCTTC. This gives the protein CASSLGSARGFF.